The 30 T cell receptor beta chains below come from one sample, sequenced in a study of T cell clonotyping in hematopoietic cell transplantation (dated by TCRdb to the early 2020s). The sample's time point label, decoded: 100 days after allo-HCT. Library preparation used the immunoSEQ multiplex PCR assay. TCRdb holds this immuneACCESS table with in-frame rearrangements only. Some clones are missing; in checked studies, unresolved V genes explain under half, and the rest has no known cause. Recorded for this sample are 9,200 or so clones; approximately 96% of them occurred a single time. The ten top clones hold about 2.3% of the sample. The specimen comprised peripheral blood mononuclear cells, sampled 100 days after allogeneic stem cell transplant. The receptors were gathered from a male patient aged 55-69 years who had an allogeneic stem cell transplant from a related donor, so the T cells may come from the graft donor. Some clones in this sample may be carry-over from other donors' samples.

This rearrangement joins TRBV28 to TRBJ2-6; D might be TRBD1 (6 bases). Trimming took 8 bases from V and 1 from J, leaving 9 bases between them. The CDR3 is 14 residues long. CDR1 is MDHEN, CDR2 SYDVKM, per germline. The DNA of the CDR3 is TGTGCCAGCCGCGACAGGTCTGGGGCCAACGTCCTGACTTTC. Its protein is CASRDRSGANVLTF.

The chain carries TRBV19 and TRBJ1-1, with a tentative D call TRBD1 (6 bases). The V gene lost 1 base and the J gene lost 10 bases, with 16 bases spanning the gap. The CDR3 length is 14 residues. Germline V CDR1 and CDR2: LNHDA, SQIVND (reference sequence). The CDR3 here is CASSIGPGAPRAFF. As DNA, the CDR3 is TGTGCCAGTAGTATAGGGCCAGGGGCCCCACGAGCTTTCTTT.

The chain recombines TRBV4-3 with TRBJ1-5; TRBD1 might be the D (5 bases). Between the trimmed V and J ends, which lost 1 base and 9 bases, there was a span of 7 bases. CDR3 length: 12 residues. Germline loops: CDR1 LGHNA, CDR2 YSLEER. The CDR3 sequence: CASSQVGGPQHF. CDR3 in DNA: TGCGCCAGCAGCCAAGTGGGGGGGCCCCAGCATTTT.

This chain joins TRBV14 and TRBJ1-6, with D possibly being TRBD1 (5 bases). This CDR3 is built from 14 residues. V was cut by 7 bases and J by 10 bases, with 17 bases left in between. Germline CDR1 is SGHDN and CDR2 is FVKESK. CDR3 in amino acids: CASKSSGLGSPLHF. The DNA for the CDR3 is TGTGCCAGCAAGTCTTCAGGGTTGGGATCACCCCTCCACTTT.

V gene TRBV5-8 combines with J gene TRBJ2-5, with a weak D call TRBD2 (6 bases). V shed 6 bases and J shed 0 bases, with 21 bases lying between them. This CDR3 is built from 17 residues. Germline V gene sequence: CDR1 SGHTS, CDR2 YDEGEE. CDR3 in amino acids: CASTAGRSGGYQETQYF. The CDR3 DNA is TGTGCCAGCACCGCGGGGCGGTCCGGGGGTTACCAAGAGACCCAGTACTTC.

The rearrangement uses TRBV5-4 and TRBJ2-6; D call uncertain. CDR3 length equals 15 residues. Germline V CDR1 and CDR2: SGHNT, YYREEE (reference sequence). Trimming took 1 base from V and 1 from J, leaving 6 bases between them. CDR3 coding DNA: TGTGCCAGCAGCTTGTCTGGGTCTGGGGCCAACGTCCTGACTTTC. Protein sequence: CASSLSGSGANVLTF.

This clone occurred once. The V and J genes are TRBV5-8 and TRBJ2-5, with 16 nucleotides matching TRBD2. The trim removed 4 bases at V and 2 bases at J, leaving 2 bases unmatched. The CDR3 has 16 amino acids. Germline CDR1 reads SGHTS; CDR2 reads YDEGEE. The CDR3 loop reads CASSPGLAGGQETQYF. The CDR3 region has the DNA TGTGCCAGCAGCCCGGGACTAGCGGGGGGGCAAGAGACCCAGTACTTC.

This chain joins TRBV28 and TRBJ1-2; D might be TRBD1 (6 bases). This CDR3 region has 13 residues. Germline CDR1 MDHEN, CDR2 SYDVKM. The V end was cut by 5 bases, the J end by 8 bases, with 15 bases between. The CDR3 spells CASSLPGAQGYTF. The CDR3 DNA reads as TGTGCCAGCAGTCTACCAGGGGCGCAGGGCTACACCTTC.

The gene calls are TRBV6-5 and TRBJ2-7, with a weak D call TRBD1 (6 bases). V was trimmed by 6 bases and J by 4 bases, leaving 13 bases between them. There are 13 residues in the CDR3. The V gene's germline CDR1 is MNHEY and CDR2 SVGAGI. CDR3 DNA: TGTGCCAGCAGCTCTACAGGGATATACGAGCAGTACTTC. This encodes CASSSTGIYEQYF.

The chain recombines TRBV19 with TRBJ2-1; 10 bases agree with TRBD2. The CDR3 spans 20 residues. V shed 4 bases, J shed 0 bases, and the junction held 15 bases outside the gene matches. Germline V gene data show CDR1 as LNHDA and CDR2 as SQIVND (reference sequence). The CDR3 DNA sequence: TGTGCCAGTAGTACACTTCCGGGGAAGCGGGGGGGGAGCTCCTACAATGAGCAGTTCTTC. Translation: CASSTLPGKRGGSSYNEQFF.

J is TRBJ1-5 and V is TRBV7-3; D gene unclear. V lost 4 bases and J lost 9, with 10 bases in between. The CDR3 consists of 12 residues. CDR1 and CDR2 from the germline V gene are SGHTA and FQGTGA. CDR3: CASSSDKGPQHF. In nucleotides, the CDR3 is TGTGCCAGCAGCTCAGACAAGGGGCCCCAGCATTTT. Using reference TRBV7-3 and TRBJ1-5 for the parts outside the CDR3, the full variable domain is GAGVSQTPSNKVTEKGKYVELRCDPISGHTALYWYRQSLGQGPEFLIYFQGTGAADDSGLPNDRFFAVRPEGSVSTLKIQRTERGDSAVYLCASSSDKGPQHFGDGTRLSIL.

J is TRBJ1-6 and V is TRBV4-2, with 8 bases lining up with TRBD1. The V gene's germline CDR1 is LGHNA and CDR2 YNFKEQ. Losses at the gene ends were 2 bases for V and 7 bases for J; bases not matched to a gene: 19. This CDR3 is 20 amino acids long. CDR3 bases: TGTGCCAGCAGCCAATTCGTGCAACAGGGGGTCCCTGCAGAGAATTCACCCCTCCACTTT. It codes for CASSQFVQQGVPAENSPLHF.

The DNA for the CDR3 is TGTGCCAGCAGCTTGGGGCCTTACTTGGTGGACACTGAAGCTTTCTTT. Protein: CASSLGPYLVDTEAFF. The chain carries TRBV5-6 and TRBJ1-1; no clear D. Trimming cost V 0 bases and J 3 bases, with 15 bases left between them. Germline V gene lookup returns CDR1 SGHDT and CDR2 YYEEEE. This CDR3 contains 16 residues.

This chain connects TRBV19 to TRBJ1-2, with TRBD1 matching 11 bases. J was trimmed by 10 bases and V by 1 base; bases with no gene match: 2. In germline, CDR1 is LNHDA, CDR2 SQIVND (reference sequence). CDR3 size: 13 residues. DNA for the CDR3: TGTGCCAGTAGTATAGGGACAGGGGGCGACTACACCTTC. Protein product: CASSIGTGGDYTF.

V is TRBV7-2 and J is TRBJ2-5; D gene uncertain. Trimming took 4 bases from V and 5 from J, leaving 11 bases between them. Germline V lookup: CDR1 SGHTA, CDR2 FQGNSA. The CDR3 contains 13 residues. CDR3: CASSWGRVETQYF. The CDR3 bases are TGTGCCAGCAGCTGGGGTCGGGTCGAGACCCAGTACTTC.

Written as DNA, the CDR3 is TGTGCCAGCAGCCGGGACAGCTATGGCTACACCTTC. Translation: CASSRDSYGYTF. V is TRBV14 and J is TRBJ1-2; 7 nucleotides align to TRBD1. The germline gives CDR1 SGHDN, CDR2 FVKESK. The V gene end was trimmed by 4 bases and the J gene end by 4 bases; junction bases not matched to a gene: 0. The CDR3 consists of 12 residues.

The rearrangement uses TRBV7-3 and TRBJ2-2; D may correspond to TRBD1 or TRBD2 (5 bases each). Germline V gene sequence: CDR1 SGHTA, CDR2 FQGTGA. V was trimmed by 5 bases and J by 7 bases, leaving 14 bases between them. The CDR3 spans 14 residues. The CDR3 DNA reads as TGTGCCAGCAGCCCGGGACCGGCGGACGGGGAGCTGTTTTTT. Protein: CASSPGPADGELFF.

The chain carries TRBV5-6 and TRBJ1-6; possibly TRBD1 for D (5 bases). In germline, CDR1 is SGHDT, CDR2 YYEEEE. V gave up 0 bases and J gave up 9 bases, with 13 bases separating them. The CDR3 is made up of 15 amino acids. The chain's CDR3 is CASSLGPGRGSPLHF. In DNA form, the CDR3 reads TGTGCCAGCAGCTTGGGGCCAGGGCGGGGTTCACCCCTCCACTTT.

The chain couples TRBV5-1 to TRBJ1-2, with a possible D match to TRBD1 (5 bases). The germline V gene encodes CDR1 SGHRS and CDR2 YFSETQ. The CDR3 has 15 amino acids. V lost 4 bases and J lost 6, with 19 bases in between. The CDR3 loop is CASSTSSGGSDGYTF. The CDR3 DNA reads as TGCGCCAGCAGCACCTCGAGCGGGGGATCAGATGGCTACACCTTC.

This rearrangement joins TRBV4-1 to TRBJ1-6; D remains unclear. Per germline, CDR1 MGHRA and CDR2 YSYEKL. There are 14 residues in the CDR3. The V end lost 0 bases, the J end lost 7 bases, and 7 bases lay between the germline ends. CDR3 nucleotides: TGCGCCAGCAGCCAAGACAGCCTAAATTCACCCCTCCACTTT. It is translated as CASSQDSLNSPLHF.

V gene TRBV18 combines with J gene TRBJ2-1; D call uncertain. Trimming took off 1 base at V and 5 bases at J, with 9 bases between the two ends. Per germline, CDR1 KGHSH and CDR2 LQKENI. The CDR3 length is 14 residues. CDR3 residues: CASSPLTRNNEQFF. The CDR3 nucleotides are TGTGCCAGCTCACCACTAACTCGAAACAATGAGCAGTTCTTC.

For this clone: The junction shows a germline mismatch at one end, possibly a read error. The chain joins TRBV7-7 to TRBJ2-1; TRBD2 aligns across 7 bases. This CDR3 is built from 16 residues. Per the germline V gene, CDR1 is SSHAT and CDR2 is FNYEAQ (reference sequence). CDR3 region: CASSRGGSSSYNEQFF. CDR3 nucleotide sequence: TGTGCTAGCAGCCGCGGGGGTTCCAGCTCCTACAATGAGCAGTTCTTC.

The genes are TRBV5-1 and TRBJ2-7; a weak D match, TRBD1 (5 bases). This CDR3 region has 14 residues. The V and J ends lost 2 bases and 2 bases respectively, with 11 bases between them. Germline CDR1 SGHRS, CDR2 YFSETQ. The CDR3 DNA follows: TGCGCCAGCAGCTTCGAGACAGAGACCTACGAGCAGTACTTC. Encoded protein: CASSFETETYEQYF.

Here the CDR3 DNA reads TGTGCCAGCAGAATGAAGGGGGCCTATGGCTACACCTTC. Its translation is CASRMKGAYGYTF. V is TRBV6-6 and J is TRBJ1-2; 7 nucleotides line up with TRBD1. V dropped 6 bases and J dropped 4; count of bases not matched to a gene: 5. Germline CDR1 is MNHNY and CDR2 is SVGAGI (reference sequence). The CDR3 loop spans 13 amino acids.

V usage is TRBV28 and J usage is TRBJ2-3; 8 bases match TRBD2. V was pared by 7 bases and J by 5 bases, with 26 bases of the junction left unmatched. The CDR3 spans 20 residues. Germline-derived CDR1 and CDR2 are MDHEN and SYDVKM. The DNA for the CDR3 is TGTGCCAGCAAGACTTACGCGGGGGGAAATCTGGGCCACACACTAGATACGCAGTATTTT. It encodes CASKTYAGGNLGHTLDTQYF.

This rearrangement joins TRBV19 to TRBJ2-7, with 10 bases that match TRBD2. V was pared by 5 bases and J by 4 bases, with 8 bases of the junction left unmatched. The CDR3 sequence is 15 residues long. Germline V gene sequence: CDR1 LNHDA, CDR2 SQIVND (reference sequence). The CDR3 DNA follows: TGTGCCAGTAGTGCAGGGCTAGCGGGGGTGTACGAGCAGTACTTC. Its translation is CASSAGLAGVYEQYF. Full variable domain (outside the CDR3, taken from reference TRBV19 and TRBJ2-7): DGGITQSPKYLFRKEGQNVTLSCEQNLNHDAMYWYRQDPGQGLRLIYYSQIVNDFQKGDIAEGYSVSREKKESFPLTVTSAQKNPTAFYLCASSAGLAGVYEQYFGPGTRLTVT.

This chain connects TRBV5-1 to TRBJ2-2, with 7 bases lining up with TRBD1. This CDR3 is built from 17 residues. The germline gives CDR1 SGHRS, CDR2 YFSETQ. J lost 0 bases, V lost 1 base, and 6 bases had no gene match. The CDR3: CASSLYRGYSNTGELFF. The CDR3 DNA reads TGCGCCAGCAGCTTGTACAGGGGCTATTCGAACACCGGGGAGCTGTTTTTT.

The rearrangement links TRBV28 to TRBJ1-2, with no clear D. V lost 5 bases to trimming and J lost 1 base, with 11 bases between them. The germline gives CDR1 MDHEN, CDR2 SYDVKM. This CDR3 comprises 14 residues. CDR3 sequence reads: CASSPAASNYGYTF. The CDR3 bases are TGTGCCAGCAGTCCCGCGGCAAGTAACTATGGCTACACCTTC.

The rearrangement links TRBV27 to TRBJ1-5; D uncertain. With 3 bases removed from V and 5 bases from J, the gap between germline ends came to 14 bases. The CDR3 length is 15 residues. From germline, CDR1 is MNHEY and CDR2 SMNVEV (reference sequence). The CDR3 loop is CASSFNAGKDQPQHF. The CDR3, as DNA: TGTGCCAGCAGTTTCAATGCAGGAAAAGATCAGCCCCAGCATTTT.

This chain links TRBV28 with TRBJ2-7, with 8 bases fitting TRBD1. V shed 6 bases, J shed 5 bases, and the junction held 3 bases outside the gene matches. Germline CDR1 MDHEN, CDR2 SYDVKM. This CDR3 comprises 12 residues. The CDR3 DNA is TGTGCCAGCAGGGACAGGGCCCACGAGCAGTACTTC. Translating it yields CASRDRAHEQYF.